This entry concerns a single T cell receptor (beta chain). The target of this receptor is not known. Base qualities are not provided; no much larger clone lies one nucleotide away. Synovial fluid effusions were drawn by aspiration from the actively inflamed joints of psoriatic arthritis patients. For each patient, synovial fluid served as the source from which three memory CD8+ T cell populations were isolated by sorting: Tc1 cells (IL-17A-IFNgamma+), Tc17 cells (IL-17A+) and the bulk memory fraction, allowing their TCR repertoires to be compared. The Classification of Psoriatic Arthritis Study Group (CASPAR) criteria were met by the psoriatic arthritis patients. The bulk memory CD8+ T cell sort included CD45RA-CD27+/- cells together with CD45RA+CD27- cells. Sorted CD8+ T cell subsets from the synovial fluid of three patients with psoriatic arthritis were subjected to TCRbeta sequencing. Synovial fluid mononuclear cells were isolated using Lymphoprep and were cryopreserved in liquid nitrogen prior to use. The medium used for cryopreservation had approximately 55% fetal calf serum and roughly 9.4% dimethyl sulfoxide.

The data were taken from a study of IL-17A CD8 T cells in psoriatic arthritis synovium. Some background on the complete study: The goal of the study was to define the phenotype, molecular profile and function of synovial IL-17A+CD8+ T cells in psoriatic arthritis pathogenesis.

The germline V gene sets CDR1 to SQVTM and CDR2 to ANQGSEA. The CDR3 goes from the cysteine to the phenylalanine over 17 residues. Solely the CDR3 DNA is kept, with 51 bases framed from the first base. From V the trimming removes 4 bases and from J it removes 10 bases, while the gene matches leave 17 bases of the junction unaccounted for. Study-level results and caveats: TCR sequencing covered only three patients, which the authors acknowledged as a limited sample size. Cells were obtained from synovial fluid rather than synovial tissue, because no psoriatic arthritis synovial tissue samples were available. Although some individual clones took up over 5% of the repertoire, most synovial CD8+ subsets stayed polyclonal.

DNA was extracted (Qiagen), and TCRbeta V-D-J rearrangements were subjected to bias-controlled amplification followed by high-throughput sequencing (immunoSEQ; Adaptive Biotech). Per the original workflow: Productive sequences were analyzed at sequence level using the immunoSEQ Analyzer platform. Clonality was calculated as 1 minus Pielou's evenness, with values ranging from 0 (highly polyclonal) to 1 (monoclonal). The Morisita index, which runs from 0 (no similarity) to 1 (complete similarity), was used to measure repertoire overlap between subsets. TCRdb obtained this table from immuneACCESS and retained in-frame rearrangements with V and J assigned. These tables miss some clones; where compared with another copy, unresolved V genes account for less than half of the shortfall, and the remainder is unexplained. V and J calls and clone size follow that table, whereas D and trimming were derived from the DNA. The sample profile shows about 2,300 clones; about 70% of them were found once. Together, the top ten hold 11% to 15% of the sample.

Rearrangement joined TRBV29-1 to TRBJ1-6, with 9 bases aligning to TRBD1. This receptor was taken from a human donor with psoriatic arthritis. Sequencing was performed on memory CD8+ T cells from synovial fluid. The meaning of the sample's cell subset or site label: bulk memory CD8+ T cells (CD45RA-CD27+/- and CD45RA+CD27-). The DNA sequence is as follows: TGCAGCGTTGTACCTGTAAAGAACGGGACAGGGAGGTCACCCCTCCACTTT. Its coded protein is CSVVPVKNGTGRSPLHF.